This passage covers 14 T cell receptor beta chains from one sample sequenced in a study of T cells after yellow fever vaccination. TCRdb fed the 5' RACE reads into MiXCR, producing one record per CDR3 protein. Here the sample spans about 310,000 distinct CDR3 sequences, around 4% being singletons. The sequenced sample was PBMCs, obtained on the day of the yellow fever booster vaccination. These receptors were obtained from a man aged 18-30 years who received the YFV17D yellow fever vaccine.

J is TRBJ2-1 and V is TRBV7-2, with 9 bases that match TRBD2. CDR3 size: 16 residues. The trim removed 2 bases at V and 5 bases at J, leaving 7 bases unmatched. Germline V lookup: CDR1 SGHTA, CDR2 FQGNSA. The chain's CDR3 is CASSLRGREIHNEQFF. Here the CDR3 DNA reads TGTGCCAGCAGCTTACGCGGGAGGGAGATCCACAATGAGCAGTTCTTC.

This clonotype has only a few counts. The V and J genes are TRBV5-1 and TRBJ1-5; TRBD1 agrees at 7 bases. Germline trimming cut 0 bases from V and 0 bases from J; bases unmatched to any gene: 3. The CDR3 runs to 16 residues. Germline V lookup: CDR1 SGHRS, CDR2 YFSETQ. CDR3 residues: CASSLVGQDSNQPQHF. CDR3 DNA: TGCGCCAGCAGCTTGGTAGGACAGGATAGCAATCAGCCCCAGCATTTT.

This chain links TRBV10-3 with TRBJ1-1; D remains unclear. V was clipped by 11 bases and J by 0 bases, with 22 bases between them. This CDR3 has 16 amino acids. The germline gives CDR1 ENHRY, CDR2 SYGVKD. The CDR3 sequence is CAPVEPAGKMNTEAFF. CDR3 coding DNA: TGTGCCCCCGTCGAGCCCGCGGGAAAAATGAACACTGAAGCTTTCTTT.

V and J are TRBV29-1 and TRBJ2-2, with 8 bases lining up with TRBD1. CDR1 SQVTM and CDR2 ANQGSEA come from the germline V gene. This CDR3 spans 15 amino acids. Trimming cost V 3 bases and J 1 base; bases outside gene matches: 4. For the CDR3, the DNA is TGCAGCGTTGACCGGGGGACAGGGAACACCGGGGAGCTGTTTTTT. Translated: CSVDRGTGNTGELFF.

This clonotype was detected many times. V and J are TRBV5-1 and TRBJ1-1; TRBD1 agrees at 8 bases. Per germline, CDR1 SGHRS and CDR2 YFSETQ. Germline trimming cut 2 bases from V and 7 bases from J; bases unmatched to any gene: 1. There are 12 residues in the CDR3. In DNA form, the CDR3 reads TGCGCCAGCAGCTTAGGACAGGGTGAAGCTTTCTTT. Translation: CASSLGQGEAFF.

This clonotype was counted ten times or more. The chain employs TRBV7-9 and TRBJ1-1, with 8 bases identical to TRBD1. The germline V gene has CDR1 SEHNR and CDR2 FQNEAQ (reference sequence). Trimming cost V 5 bases and J 3 bases; bases outside gene matches: 5. This CDR3 is 14 amino acids long. The CDR3: CASSQGQAYTEAFF. The CDR3 coding sequence is TGTGCCAGCAGCCAGGGACAGGCCTACACTGAAGCTTTCTTT.

V usage is TRBV2 and J usage is TRBJ1-6; D possibly corresponds to TRBD1 (5 bases). Between the trimmed V and J ends, which lost 8 bases and 5 bases, there was a span of 13 bases. The CDR3 runs to 14 residues. Germline V gives CDR1 SNHLY, CDR2 FYNNEI. CDR3 coding DNA: TGTGCCAGCTCGATACCACAGGATAATTCACCCCTCCACTTT. This sequence encodes CASSIPQDNSPLHF.

This chain links TRBV20-1 with TRBJ2-6; a possible D gene is TRBD2 (6 bases). Germline V gene data show CDR1 as DFQATT and CDR2 as SNEGSKA (reference sequence). Trimming removed 6 bases from V and 0 bases from J, with 9 bases in between. The CDR3 has 14 amino acids. CDR3: CSARGNSGANVLTF. For the CDR3, the DNA is TGCAGTGCCCGGGGGAACTCTGGGGCCAACGTCCTGACTTTC.

This clonotype was recorded a few times. The chain has TRBV18 and TRBJ2-7; TRBD1 agrees at 7 bases. V was clipped by 3 bases and J by 2 bases; unmatched bases: 7. Germline values: CDR1 KGHSH, CDR2 LQKENI. CDR3 length: 15 residues. CDR3 loop: CASSPLDRPTYEQYV. The CDR3, as DNA: TGTGCCAGCTCACCGCTGGACAGGCCCACCTACGAGCAGTACGTC.

In this sample, this clonotype turned up many times. The V call is TRBV4-1, the J call TRBJ2-5, with unresolved D. Germline V lookup: CDR1 MGHRA, CDR2 YSYEKL. Trimming shortened V by 1 base and J by 5 bases, and 20 bases separated the two germline ends. The CDR3 sequence is 17 residues long. CDR3 in amino acids: CASSQVPPLSGLETQYF. CDR3 coding DNA: TGCGCCAGCAGCCAAGTGCCTCCTCTATCGGGTTTGGAGACCCAGTACTTC.

This clonotype was counted between two and nine times. The chain carries TRBV29-1 and TRBJ2-3; D not certain. CDR3 length equals 16 residues. V lost 0 bases, J lost 2 bases, and 15 bases lay in between. Germline CDR1 reads SQVTM; CDR2 reads ANQGSEA. CDR3 residues: CSVEDRRHFLTDTQYF. In DNA, the CDR3 is TGCAGCGTTGAAGACCGAAGACATTTCCTCACAGATACGCAGTATTTT.

For this clonotype: A much larger clonotype is one base distant, so this may be a read error. The chain has TRBV10-3 and TRBJ2-2, with a possible D match to TRBD2 (6 bases). The CDR3 contains 11 residues. The V gene's germline CDR1 is ENHRY and CDR2 SYGVKD. The CDR3 protein is CAISESGGLFF. Written as DNA, the CDR3 is TGTGCCATCAGTGAGTCCGGGGGGCTGTTTTTT.

This clonotype was observed a handful of times. The chain couples TRBV20-1 to TRBJ2-5; TRBD1 matches 8 bases. Germline V gene lookup returns CDR1 DFQATT and CDR2 SNEGSKA (reference sequence). Losses at the gene ends were 3 bases for V and 2 bases for J; bases not matched to a gene: 14. The CDR3 has 17 residues. CDR3 coding DNA: TGCAGTGCTAGGACCTTTCCGGACAGGGCGGTTCAAGAGACCCAGTACTTC. This encodes CSARTFPDRAVQETQYF.

The rearrangement joins TRBV5-4 to TRBJ2-7, with TRBD1 matching 8 bases. Unmatched junction bases numbered 11, after V lost 4 bases and J lost 2 bases. Germline CDR1 reads SGHNT; CDR2 reads YYREEE (reference sequence). The CDR3 consists of 16 residues. CDR3: CASSHTLDRDPYEQYF. The CDR3 bases are TGTGCCAGCAGCCATACATTGGACAGGGACCCCTACGAGCAGTACTTC.